Listed below are T cell receptor beta chains from one sample, sequenced in a study of OX40 agonist ivuxolimab in advanced cancers. The table came from immunoSEQ multiplex PCR; TCRdb's copy has only in-frame clones and leaves some out. The sample lists roughly 25,000 clones, about 76% seen once, with 32% in the top ten. This sample comprised CD4+ or CD8+ T cells sorted from blood, obtained in a trial of the OX40 agonist ivuxolimab. The source is an adult with an advanced solid tumor such as melanoma, head and neck, liver or kidney cancer. The CDR3 runs from the conserved cysteine through the conserved F or W. The order of the fields is clone size, J gene, V gene, D gene, CDR3 protein, CDR3 DNA. The D gene is left open where the match is weak. Size is omitted from some rows. Given values are once, few, many or a class for expanded clones.

NA TRBJ2-7 TRBV28 TRBD1 CASSPGTGDFYEQYF TGTGCCAGCAGCCCCGGGACAGGTGACTTCTACGAGCAGTACTTC
NA TRBJ1-4 TRBV7-9 NA CASSPGPATNEKLFF TGTGCCAGCAGCCCCGGGCCTGCAACTAATGAAAAACTGTTTTTT
once TRBJ2-7 TRBV7-2 TRBD1 CASSYRGVFIYEQYF TGTGCCAGCAGCTACAGGGGGGTGTTTATCTACGAGCAGTACTTC
NA TRBJ2-7 TRBV7-8 NA CASSFGTAYEQYF TGTGCCAGCAGCTTCGGAACAGCCTACGAGCAGTACTTC
few TRBJ2-5 TRBV29-1 NA CSVEIVYGTQYF TGCAGCGTTGAAATAGTGTACGGGACCCAGTACTTC
few TRBJ2-4 TRBV5-6 NA CASSVGTGGGPNGNIQYF TGTGCCAGCAGCGTAGGTACGGGTGGAGGGCCCAACGGGAACATTCAGTACTTC
NA TRBJ2-1 TRBV28 TRBD2 CASSFRTSGRLYEQFF TGTGCCAGCAGTTTCCGGACTAGCGGGAGATTGTATGAGCAGTTCTTC
NA TRBJ1-2 TRBV4-1 NA CASSQELLVSPNYGYTF TGCGCCAGCAGCCAAGAGTTGCTAGTCAGCCCTAACTATGGCTACACCTTC
NA TRBJ2-7 TRBV7-9 TRBD1 CASSTTGGSYEQYF TGTGCCAGCAGCACTACAGGGGGCTCGTACGAGCAGTACTTC
NA TRBJ2-2 TRBV4-1 NA CASSQVRGWTGELFF TGCGCCAGCAGCCAAGTAAGGGGGTGGACCGGGGAGCTGTTTTTT
NA TRBJ1-3 TRBV10-3 NA CAIGSGRDTIYF TGTGCCATCGGGTCAGGGAGGGACACCATATATTTT
few TRBJ2-1 TRBV5-3 TRBD2 CASSLLAGSYNEQFF TGTGCCAGCAGCTTGTTAGCGGGATCCTACAATGAGCAGTTCTTC
once TRBJ1-2 TRBV5-1 NA CASSEDRNYGYTF TGCGCCAGCAGCGAAGACAGGAACTATGGCTACACCTTC
NA TRBJ2-5 TRBV9 TRBD2 CASSVASGVVETQYF TGTGCCAGCAGCGTAGCTAGCGGTGTCGTGGAGACCCAGTACTTC
NA TRBJ1-2 TRBV11-1 TRBD1 CASSANRGNYGYTF TGTGCCAGCAGCGCAAACAGGGGGAACTATGGCTACACCTTC
few TRBJ1-3 TRBV27 NA CASSPGGHSGNTIYF TGTGCCAGCAGCCCAGGTGGCCACTCTGGAAACACCATATATTTT
once TRBJ2-7 TRBV5-1 TRBD1 CASSGGTGASYEQYF TGCGCCAGCAGCGGAGGGACAGGGGCCAGCTACGAGCAGTACTTC
NA TRBJ2-7 TRBV6-6 NA CASSAERFPYEQYF TGTGCCAGCAGTGCTGAGAGGTTTCCCTACGAGCAGTACTTC
NA TRBJ2-5 TRBV5-1 NA CASSSGEAGQETQYF TGCGCCAGCAGCTCGGGGGAGGCGGGCCAAGAGACCCAGTACTTC
NA TRBJ2-1 TRBV30 TRBD2 CAWSVRGLAWYEQFF TGTGCCTGGAGTGTACGAGGACTAGCATGGTATGAGCAGTTCTTC
NA TRBJ2-7 TRBV15 NA CATSRDSGSRAYEQYF TGTGCCACCAGCAGAGATTCCGGCTCAAGGGCCTACGAGCAGTACTTC
NA TRBJ1-1 TRBV9 NA CASSDRPLNGEAFF TGTGCCAGCAGCGACCGCCCTTTAAACGGGGAAGCTTTCTTT
once TRBJ1-2 TRBV19 NA CASSQAGRYYGYTF TGTGCCAGTTCGCAGGCAGGGCGATACTATGGCTACACCTTC
medium-sized TRBJ2-7 TRBV6-5 TRBD2 CASSSGIGEQYF TGTGCCAGCAGTAGCGGGATAGGGGAGCAGTACTTC
NA TRBJ2-1 TRBV6-1 NA CASIYYNEQFF TGTGCCAGCATATATTACAATGAGCAGTTCTTC
NA TRBJ2-1 TRBV2 TRBD2 CASSGTSGGGSAEDEQFF TGTGCCAGCAGTGGGACTAGCGGGGGGGGCTCCGCTGAGGATGAGCAGTTCTTC
medium-sized TRBJ1-5 TRBV11-2 NA CASSEYGGGAGQPQHF TGTGCCAGCAGCGAATACGGCGGGGGCGCGGGACAGCCCCAGCATTTT
NA TRBJ2-1 TRBV2 TRBD1 CATGAYNEQFF TGTGCGACAGGGGCCTACAATGAGCAGTTCTTC
medium-sized TRBJ1-1 TRBV19 NA CASSQSITGLTEAFF TGTGCCAGTAGCCAGAGTATAACAGGGTTGACTGAAGCTTTCTTT
NA TRBJ2-7 TRBV4-1 TRBD2 CASSQEFQRGSYEQYF TGCGCCAGCAGCCAAGAGTTCCAGCGGGGTTCCTACGAGCAGTACTTC
NA TRBJ2-2 TRBV2 TRBD2 CASIGSGGAGGELFF TGTGCCAGCATTGGGAGCGGGGGGGCCGGCGGGGAGCTGTTTTTT
NA TRBJ2-1 TRBV7-9 TRBD1 CASSFGTGPLNEQFF TGTGCCAGCAGCTTCGGGACAGGGCCCCTCAATGAGCAGTTCTTC
NA TRBJ2-2 TRBV6-6 NA CASSYGPGELFF TGTGCCAGCAGTTACGGCCCCGGGGAGCTGTTTTTT
NA TRBJ2-1 TRBV13 TRBD2 CASSWTSGGRSSYNEQFF TGTGCCAGCAGCTGGACTAGCGGGGGCCGTAGCTCCTACAATGAGCAGTTCTTC
NA TRBJ2-5 TRBV5-6 NA CASSLDWGSDETQYF TGTGCCAGCAGCCTGGATTGGGGGAGTGACGAGACCCAGTACTTC
NA TRBJ1-2 TRBV13 TRBD1 CASSLEQGAGHRDGYTF TGTGCCAGCAGCTTAGAACAGGGGGCTGGTCACCGGGATGGCTACACCTTC
NA TRBJ2-1 TRBV9 TRBD2 CASSVSSGDRAEQFF TGTGCCAGCAGCGTTTCTAGCGGGGATCGCGCTGAGCAGTTCTTC
NA TRBJ2-3 TRBV30 NA CAWTPGQGTDTQYF TGTGCCTGGACCCCAGGCCAGGGGACAGATACGCAGTATTTT
NA TRBJ2-7 TRBV9 TRBD2 CASSGTSGSPHEQYF TGTGCCAGCAGCGGGACTAGCGGGAGTCCACACGAGCAGTACTTC
NA TRBJ2-5 TRBV2 TRBD1 CARRDRDGETQYF TGTGCCAGAAGGGACAGGGACGGGGAGACCCAGTACTTC
few TRBJ2-7 TRBV10-3 TRBD2 CANSGTSGSSSYEQYF TGTGCCAACTCAGGGACTAGCGGGAGTAGTTCCTACGAGCAGTACTTC
few TRBJ2-5 TRBV11-1 TRBD1 CASSLGAGQGNSETQYF TGTGCCAGCAGCTTAGGGGCTGGACAGGGGAACTCCGAGACCCAGTACTTC
NA TRBJ2-7 TRBV4-1 NA CASSLLQGSYEQYF TGCGCCAGCAGCCTCCTACAGGGCTCCTACGAGCAGTACTTC
NA TRBJ2-3 TRBV5-6 NA CASSLALGARTDTQYF TGTGCCAGCAGCTTGGCTTTGGGGGCCCGCACAGATACGCAGTATTTT
NA TRBJ2-5 TRBV27 TRBD2 CASRKLALQETQYF TGTGCCAGCAGAAAACTAGCGCTTCAAGAGACCCAGTACTTC
NA TRBJ1-6 TRBV4-2 NA CASSQDLGRWDRSYNSPLHF TGTGCCAGCAGCCAAGATCTGGGACGCTGGGATAGGTCCTATAATTCACCCCTCCACTTT
NA TRBJ1-4 TRBV10-3 NA CAISESKTVEKLFF TGTGCCATCAGTGAGTCGAAGACAGTTGAAAAACTGTTTTTT
NA TRBJ2-3 TRBV4-1 TRBD2 CASSRSQREADTQYF TGCGCCAGCAGCCGATCCCAGCGGGAGGCAGATACGCAGTATTTT
NA TRBJ2-7 TRBV9 NA CASSAPGVPYEQYF TGTGCCAGCAGCGCTCCAGGGGTCCCCTACGAGCAGTACTTC
once TRBJ2-7 TRBV27 NA CASRSDHRPISEQYF TGTGCCAGCAGATCGGACCATCGTCCCATCTCCGAGCAGTACTTC
NA TRBJ2-1 TRBV6-6 TRBD1 CASRYRDRGDNEQFF TGTGCCAGCAGATACCGGGACAGGGGAGACAATGAGCAGTTCTTC
NA TRBJ2-7 TRBV27 NA CASSFTPPYEQYF TGTGCCAGCAGTTTCACCCCCCCCTACGAGCAGTACTTC
NA TRBJ1-6 TRBV30 NA CAWSVGGSYNSPLHF TGTGCCTGGAGTGTAGGGGGCTCCTATAATTCACCCCTCCACTTT
NA TRBJ2-7 TRBV4-1 TRBD1 CASSQEGQGNYEQYF TGCGCCAGCAGCCAAGAGGGACAGGGGAACTACGAGCAGTACTTC
once TRBJ2-7 TRBV5-1 NA CASTPDRSTSYEQYF TGCGCCAGCACCCCCGACAGGTCGACCTCCTACGAGCAGTACTTC
NA TRBJ2-2 TRBV4-1 NA CASSQVWEGWDTGELFF TGCGCCAGCAGCCAAGTATGGGAAGGGTGGGACACCGGGGAGCTGTTTTTT